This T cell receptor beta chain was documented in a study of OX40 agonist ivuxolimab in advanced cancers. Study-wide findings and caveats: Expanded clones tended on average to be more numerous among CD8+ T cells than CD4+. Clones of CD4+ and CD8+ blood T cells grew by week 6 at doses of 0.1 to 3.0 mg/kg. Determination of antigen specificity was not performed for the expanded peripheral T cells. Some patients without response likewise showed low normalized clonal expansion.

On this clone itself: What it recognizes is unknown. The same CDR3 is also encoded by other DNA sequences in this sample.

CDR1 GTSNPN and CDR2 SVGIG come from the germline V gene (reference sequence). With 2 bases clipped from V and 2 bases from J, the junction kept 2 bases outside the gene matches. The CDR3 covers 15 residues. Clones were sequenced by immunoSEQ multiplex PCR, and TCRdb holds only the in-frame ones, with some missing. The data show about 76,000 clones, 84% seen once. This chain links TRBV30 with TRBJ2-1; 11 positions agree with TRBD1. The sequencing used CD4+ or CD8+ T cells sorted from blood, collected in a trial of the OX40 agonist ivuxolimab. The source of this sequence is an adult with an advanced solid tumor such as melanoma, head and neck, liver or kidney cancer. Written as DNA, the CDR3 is TGTGCCTGGAGTCTGGACAGGGGGCCCTACAATGAGCAGTTCTTC. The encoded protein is CAWSLDRGPYNEQFF.